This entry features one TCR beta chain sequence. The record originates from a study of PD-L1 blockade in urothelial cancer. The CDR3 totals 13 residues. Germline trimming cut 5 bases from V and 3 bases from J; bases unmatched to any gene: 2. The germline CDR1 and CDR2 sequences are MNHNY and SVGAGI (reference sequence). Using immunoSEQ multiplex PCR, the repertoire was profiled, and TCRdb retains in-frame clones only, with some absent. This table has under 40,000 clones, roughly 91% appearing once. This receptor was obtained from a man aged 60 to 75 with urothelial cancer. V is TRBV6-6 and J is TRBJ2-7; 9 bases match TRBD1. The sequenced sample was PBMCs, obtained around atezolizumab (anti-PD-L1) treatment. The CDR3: CASSRDRVYEQYF. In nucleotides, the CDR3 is TGTGCCAGCAGTAGGGACAGGGTCTACGAGCAGTACTTC.